A selection of T cell receptor beta chains follows, all from one sample in a study of technical replicates of blood from a handful of donors. The method was immunoSEQ multiplex PCR; TCRdb's version includes in-frame clones alone and lacks a portion of them. The data hold about 16,000 clones, with around nine tenths observed a single time. Sequences were obtained from PBMCs. Receptor source: a human donor in good health. Both conserved end residues are part of each CDR3. Each record gives: CDR3 DNA, CDR3 protein, clone size, V gene, D gene, J gene. A D gene is named only where the DNA matches it firmly. Size is omitted from some rows. Given values are once, few, many or a class for expanded clones.

DNA: TGTGCCAGCAGTCCCCGGGAGTGGCTTCATGAGCAGTTCTTC
CDR3: CASSPREWLHEQFF
size: once
V: TRBV27
D: .
J: TRBJ2-1

DNA: TGTGCCAGCAGCTTACCCCAGGGTTCTGGAAACACCATATATTTT
CDR3: CASSLPQGSGNTIYF
size: .
V: TRBV7-9
D: .
J: TRBJ1-3

DNA: TGTGCCAGCAGCCCGACCCAGGGGATTGAAAAACTGTTTTTT
CDR3: CASSPTQGIEKLFF
size: .
V: TRBV7-6
D: .
J: TRBJ1-4

DNA: TGTGCCAGCTCACTTGGGCGGCCGGGACAGGGGAATGTACCCAATACCAAAAACATTCAGTACTTC
CDR3: CASSLGRPGQGNVPNTKNIQYF
size: once
V: TRBV18
D: TRBD1
J: TRBJ2-4

DNA: TGTGCCAGCACCTCCTCGTCGGGGAATTTTGGTCAGCCCCAGCATTTT
CDR3: CASTSSSGNFGQPQHF
size: .
V: TRBV6-6
D: .
J: TRBJ1-5

DNA: TGTGCCAGCAGTGACTCGACAGGGGGCTACAATGAGCAGTTCTTC
CDR3: CASSDSTGGYNEQFF
size: .
V: TRBV6-4
D: TRBD1
J: TRBJ2-1

DNA: TGTGCCAGCACCAGATCGGGGGGCGAGGCTGGGGGTGAAAAACTGTTTTTT
CDR3: CASTRSGGEAGGEKLFF
size: .
V: TRBV28
D: .
J: TRBJ1-4

DNA: TGTGCCAGCAGCGCCTCAGGACAGGCCAATCAGCCCCAGCATTTT
CDR3: CASSASGQANQPQHF
size: .
V: TRBV9
D: TRBD1
J: TRBJ1-5

DNA: TGCGCCAGCAGCTCCGGGGACAGGTTTCCCTACGAGCAGTACTTC
CDR3: CASSSGDRFPYEQYF
size: medium-sized
V: TRBV5-1
D: TRBD1
J: TRBJ2-7

DNA: TGCGCCAGCAGCTTTATGCAGGGGGCGACCACTGAAGCTTTCTTT
CDR3: CASSFMQGATTEAFF
size: .
V: TRBV5-1
D: TRBD1
J: TRBJ1-1

DNA: TGTGCCAGCAGTTTATCTTCCGCGGTTGAAAGCACTGAAGCTTTCTTT
CDR3: CASSLSSAVESTEAFF
size: .
V: TRBV27
D: .
J: TRBJ1-1

DNA: .
CDR3: CASSIRFGASGDTDTQYF
size: .
V: TRBV19
D: .
J: TRBJ2-3

DNA: TGTGCCAGCAGACCTCGGGCAGGGCAAAATCAGCCCCAGCATTTT
CDR3: CASRPRAGQNQPQHF
size: .
V: TRBV27
D: .
J: TRBJ1-5

DNA: TGCGCCAGCAGTCAACCCGGGACTAGCGGGAGTGGCGAGACCCAGTACTTC
CDR3: CASSQPGTSGSGETQYF
size: .
V: TRBV5-1
D: TRBD2
J: TRBJ2-5

DNA: TGCGCCAGCAGCTTGGCCGGAACAGGGCAAGAGACCCAGTACTTC
CDR3: CASSLAGTGQETQYF
size: .
V: TRBV5-1
D: .
J: TRBJ2-5

DNA: TGCGCCAGCAGCCTTTCTCGACAGGGGGCAGGGGAGCAGTTCTTC
CDR3: CASSLSRQGAGEQFF
size: .
V: TRBV5-1
D: TRBD1
J: TRBJ2-1

DNA: TGTGCCAGCAGCGTAGCTTGGGGACAGGGGACCGGGGAGCTGTTTTTT
CDR3: CASSVAWGQGTGELFF
size: .
V: TRBV9
D: TRBD1
J: TRBJ2-2

DNA: TGCAGCGTTCGAAGGAGAACGAACACCGGGGAGCTGTTTTTT
CDR3: CSVRRRTNTGELFF
size: .
V: TRBV29-1
D: .
J: TRBJ2-2

DNA: TGTGCCAGTAGCCCTGAGACAGGGCGAAAACTGTTTTTT
CDR3: CASSPETGRKLFF
size: .
V: TRBV19
D: TRBD1
J: TRBJ1-4

DNA: TGCGCCAGCAGCCAAGATCGCGTTCTAGCGGGAGTCAACGGGGAGCTGTTTTTT
CDR3: CASSQDRVLAGVNGELFF
size: once
V: TRBV4-1
D: TRBD2
J: TRBJ2-2

DNA: TGTGCCAGCAGTGACCAGGGACTAGCGGGAGCCGGGGAGCTGTTTTTT
CDR3: CASSDQGLAGAGELFF
size: few
V: TRBV6-4
D: TRBD2
J: TRBJ2-2

DNA: TGTGCCAGCAGCCTTACGCGGGGGGGCACAGATACGCAGTATTTT
CDR3: CASSLTRGGTDTQYF
size: .
V: TRBV4-2
D: TRBD2
J: TRBJ2-3

DNA: TGTGCCAGCAGCTTAGTGAGCGGCTACAATGAGCAGTTCTTC
CDR3: CASSLVSGYNEQFF
size: .
V: TRBV7-6
D: .
J: TRBJ2-1

DNA: TGTGCCAGCAGCGCCGGGCACGGAGGTCCCACAGATACGCAGTATTTT
CDR3: CASSAGHGGPTDTQYF
size: .
V: TRBV7-9
D: .
J: TRBJ2-3

DNA: TGTGCCAGTAGTAGGGGGGGGATCGTTCAGTACTTC
CDR3: CASSRGGIVQYF
size: once
V: TRBV19
D: TRBD2
J: TRBJ2-4

DNA: TGTGCCAGCAGCTTCAGCCTAGCGGTCGAGCAGTACTTC
CDR3: CASSFSLAVEQYF
size: .
V: TRBV5-4
D: TRBD2
J: TRBJ2-7

DNA: TGTGCCAGCAGCTTGAGGCGGGACCACTCCTACGAGCAGTACTTC
CDR3: CASSLRRDHSYEQYF
size: .
V: TRBV7-2
D: .
J: TRBJ2-7

DNA: TGTGCCAGCAGCTTCGGTAATGGAGCGGGCGTAGAGACCCAGTACTTC
CDR3: CASSFGNGAGVETQYF
size: .
V: TRBV5-4
D: .
J: TRBJ2-5

DNA: TGTGCCAGTAAAGGGGGCAGTGAAAAACTGTTTTTT
CDR3: CASKGGSEKLFF
size: once
V: TRBV19
D: TRBD1
J: TRBJ1-4

DNA: TGTGCCAGCAGTTTGCGAAGCGATTGGTTCTACGAGCAGTACTTC
CDR3: CASSLRSDWFYEQYF
size: .
V: TRBV28
D: .
J: TRBJ2-7

DNA: TGTGCCAGCAGTGACCGGGCAGGGTGGTACGAGCAGTACTTC
CDR3: CASSDRAGWYEQYF
size: few
V: TRBV2
D: .
J: TRBJ2-7

DNA: TGCGCCAGCAGCAGGGAACTAGCGGGAGTGGCAGATACGCAGTATTTT
CDR3: CASSRELAGVADTQYF
size: .
V: TRBV5-1
D: TRBD2
J: TRBJ2-3

DNA: TGTGCCAGCAGTAAAACCCCAGGGGGCAGTGGGGACTACACCTTC
CDR3: CASSKTPGGSGDYTF
size: .
V: TRBV6-5
D: TRBD1
J: TRBJ1-2

DNA: TGCGCCAGCAGCCTCGAGGCCCCGGCCTACGGCACAGATACGCAGTATTTT
CDR3: CASSLEAPAYGTDTQYF
size: .
V: TRBV5-1
D: .
J: TRBJ2-3

DNA: TGTGCCAGCAGGCAGGAGGCTGAAGCTTTCTTT
CDR3: CASRQEAEAFF
size: .
V: TRBV2
D: .
J: TRBJ1-1

DNA: TGTGCCAGCAGCCAGGGGGGTGGAGAGACCCAGTACTTC
CDR3: CASSQGGGETQYF
size: .
V: TRBV6-1
D: .
J: TRBJ2-5

DNA: TGTGCCAGCAGTTACTCCCCCGGGGGGCCGGGTGGCTACACCTTC
CDR3: CASSYSPGGPGGYTF
size: .
V: TRBV6-5
D: .
J: TRBJ1-2

DNA: TGTGCCAGCACCCAGACTAACTCCGTCTACGAGCAGTACTTC
CDR3: CASTQTNSVYEQYF
size: .
V: TRBV7-8
D: .
J: TRBJ2-7